This T cell receptor (beta chain) was obtained from a study of siplizumab effects on memory and regulatory T cells. The assay covered around 9.1 x 10^4 TCR templates per sample. Profiled with immunoSEQ multiplex PCR; TCRdb holds only in-frame clones, not every one. The sample has 85,000 to 95,000 clones, over 85% seen once. Whole-study findings and limits: There appeared to be greater diversity in naive T cells than in memory cells, and naive T cells seemed major contributors to the alloresponse. Alloreactive sequences whose origin lay in unstimulated CD4+ memory cells were significantly reduced by siplizumab. The mapping of alloreactive clones to unstimulated subsets covered only a minor fraction of them.

Points on this clone: Its target is unknown.

The sample comprised non-Treg CD4+ T cells sorted from blood. This sequence was found in a human donor in good health.

In DNA, the CDR3 is TGTGCCAGCACTCCTACGGCCCTCTCCTTCACAGATACGCAGTATTTT. This translates into CASTPTALSFTDTQYF. This rearrangement joins TRBV2 to TRBJ2-3, with D unclear. CDR3 length: 16 amino acids. The germline V gene has CDR1 SNHLY and CDR2 FYNNEI. Trimming cost V 7 bases and J 2 bases, with 19 bases left between them.